One sample yielded the 25 T cell receptor beta chains listed below, sequenced in a study of blood T cell repertoires in COVID-19. Method: immunoSEQ multiplex PCR; TCRdb's copy keeps in-frame clones and lacks some. The table lists around 310,000 clones, nearly 90% of them singletons. What was sequenced was PBMCs or T cells enriched from blood (not recorded which). These receptors were collected from a woman in her thirties who had recovered from COVID-19.

This chain uses TRBV7-9 with TRBJ1-1, with TRBD1 identical over 7 bases. Germline values: CDR1 SEHNR, CDR2 FQNEAQ (reference sequence). This CDR3 region has 14 residues. V gave up 5 bases and J gave up 11 bases; unmatched junction bases: 14. CDR3 bases: TGTGCCAGCAGCCCCCGGGACAGAGTATTTATGGCTTTCTTT. It encodes CASSPRDRVFMAFF. Full variable domain (missing parts from reference TRBV7-9 and TRBJ1-1): DTGVSQNPRHKITKRGQNVTFRCDPISEHNRLYWYRQTLGQGPEFLTYFQNEAQLEKSRLLSDRFSAERPKGSFSTLEIQRTEQGDSAMYLCASSPRDRVFMAFFGQGTRLTVV.

The V call is TRBV5-1, the J call TRBJ2-1; 9 bases are shared with TRBD2. J was trimmed by 10 bases and V by 2 bases; bases with no gene match: 13. The CDR3 runs 16 residues. Germline assignment: CDR1 SGHRS and CDR2 YFSETQ. This chain's CDR3 is CASSFPLAGSEGEQFF. In DNA form, the CDR3 reads TGCGCCAGCAGCTTCCCTCTAGCGGGATCCGAGGGAGAGCAGTTCTTC.

V usage is TRBV20-1 and J usage is TRBJ2-2, with a weak D call TRBD2 (6 bases). The CDR3 loop spans 16 amino acids. The ends were cut back, 3 bases at V and 1 base at J, with 15 bases in the middle. CDR1 DFQATT and CDR2 SNEGSKA come from the germline V gene (reference sequence). CDR3 sequence reads: CSASEVGGRNTGELFF. DNA for the CDR3: TGCAGTGCTAGTGAGGTCGGGGGTCGGAACACCGGGGAGCTGTTTTTT.

This sequence joins TRBV2 and TRBJ2-7; 8 nucleotides line up with TRBD1. CDR3 length: 14 residues. V lost 10 bases to trimming and J lost 3 bases; unmatched junction nucleotides: 11. Germline CDR1 is SNHLY and CDR2 is FYNNEI. Here the CDR3 reads CAKKPGQVFYEQYF. CDR3 DNA: TGTGCCAAAAAACCGGGACAGGTATTCTACGAGCAGTACTTC.

This rearrangement joins TRBV18 to TRBJ2-7, with 15 bases that match TRBD2. Looked up from germline, CDR1 is KGHSH and CDR2 is LQKENI. This CDR3 spans 16 amino acids. Trimming removed 8 bases from V and 4 bases from J; junction bases left unmatched: 9. DNA for the CDR3: TGTGCCAGCGCCCCGGGACTAGCGGGAGGTTTTTACGAGCAGTACTTC. It encodes CASAPGLAGGFYEQYF.

The chain employs TRBV7-9 and TRBJ2-1; TRBD2 is a possible D gene (6 bases). Trimming took 2 bases from V and 4 from J, leaving 9 bases between them. CDR1 SEHNR and CDR2 FQNEAQ come from the germline V gene (reference sequence). The CDR3 totals 14 residues. The CDR3 is CASSLKGLYNEQFF. The CDR3, as DNA: TGTGCCAGCAGCTTAAAGGGACTTTACAATGAGCAGTTCTTC.

The CDR3 nucleotides are TGTGCCTGGAACAAGGACTACTATGGCTACACCTTC. It yields the protein CAWNKDYYGYTF. The rearrangement links TRBV30 to TRBJ1-2; D call uncertain. V was pared by 4 bases and J by 3 bases, with 9 bases between. CDR1 and CDR2 (germline): GTSNPN, SVGIG (reference sequence). The CDR3 is 12 amino acids. Looking up the rest from reference TRBV30 and TRBJ1-2 gives the full variable domain: SQTIHQWPATLVQPVGSPLSLECTVEGTSNPNLYWYRQAAGRGLQLLFYSVGIGQISSEVPQNLSASRPQDRQFILSSKKLLLSDSGFYLCAWNKDYYGYTFGSGTRLTVV.

The genes are TRBV28 and TRBJ2-1, with TRBD1 identical over 7 bases. The germline V gene encodes CDR1 MDHEN and CDR2 SYDVKM. The CDR3 extends over 15 amino acids. V lost 7 bases to trimming and J lost 3 bases; unmatched junction nucleotides: 9. CDR3 protein: CASTPGTDFYNEQFF. The CDR3 DNA sequence: TGTGCCAGCACCCCGGGGACAGATTTCTACAATGAGCAGTTCTTC.

This chain uses TRBV12-3 or TRBV12-4 with TRBJ2-5; 7 bases fit TRBD1. Losses at the gene ends were 6 bases for V and 2 bases for J; bases not matched to a gene: 3. The CDR3 totals 13 residues. Here the CDR3 reads CASSRDRQETQYF. Written as DNA, the CDR3 is TGTGCCAGCAGCAGGGACAGACAAGAGACCCAGTACTTC.

This rearrangement joins TRBV18 to TRBJ1-2, with TRBD1 identical over 9 bases. Unmatched junction bases numbered 4, after V lost 4 bases and J lost 7 bases. Germline V gene data show CDR1 as KGHSH and CDR2 as LQKENI. This CDR3 is built from 13 residues. The CDR3: CASSRQGVGGYTF. The CDR3 DNA follows: TGTGCCAGCTCACGACAGGGGGTCGGTGGCTACACCTTC.

The gene calls are TRBV30 and TRBJ1-1, with D perhaps TRBD1 (5 bases). Germline values: CDR1 GTSNPN, CDR2 SVGIG (reference sequence). This CDR3 comprises 14 residues. V lost 5 bases to trimming and J lost 7 bases, with 20 bases between them. The CDR3 nucleotides read TGTGCCTGGGGTTCAGGGAGGACCTTTGTTGAAGCTTTCTTT. Its protein is CAWGSGRTFVEAFF.

The rearrangement uses TRBV3-1 (or the pseudogene TRBV3-2) and TRBJ2-2, with 8 bases that match TRBD2. There are 18 residues in the CDR3. V dropped 0 bases and J dropped 8; count of bases not matched to a gene: 14. In germline, CDR1 is LGHDT, CDR2 YNNKEL (reference sequence). CDR3 nucleotides: TGTGCCAGCAGCCAAGATATCGGGGCTAGCGGGCAATTTGGGGAGCTGTTTTTT. This encodes CASSQDIGASGQFGELFF.

The chain has TRBV10-3 and TRBJ2-2, with 7 positions matching TRBD1. With 9 bases clipped from V and 5 bases from J, the junction kept 9 bases outside the gene matches. There are 14 residues in the CDR3. CDR1 is ENHRY and CDR2 is SYGVKD in the germline V gene. The CDR3: CAITGQFLTGELFF. In DNA, the CDR3 is TGTGCCATAACGGGACAGTTTCTTACCGGGGAGCTGTTTTTT.

This clone has only one observation. This sequence joins TRBV9 and TRBJ2-5; the D is unclear. Germline-derived CDR1 and CDR2 are SGDLS and YYNGEE. Trimming pared 0 bases from V and 3 bases from J, leaving 9 bases between. There are 14 residues in the CDR3. This chain's CDR3 is CASSVGAVEETQYF. The CDR3 DNA sequence: TGTGCCAGCAGCGTAGGGGCAGTCGAAGAGACCCAGTACTTC.

DNA of the CDR3: TGTGCCAGCAGCCTAGGACAGGGTGAGACTGAAGCTTTCTTT. Protein: CASSLGQGETEAFF. The chain couples TRBV3-1 (or the pseudogene TRBV3-2) to TRBJ1-1; 8 nucleotides match TRBD1. Germline V lookup: CDR1 LGHDT, CDR2 YNNKEL (reference sequence). There are 14 residues in the CDR3. The J segment lost 5 bases and the V segment lost 4 bases, leaving 6 bases of the junction unmatched.

This chain links TRBV27 with TRBJ2-1; 7 bases map to TRBD2. V shed 6 bases and J 8 bases; nucleotides not matched to a gene: 13. This CDR3 has 15 amino acids. CDR1 and CDR2 (germline): MNHEY, SMNVEV (reference sequence). The CDR3 DNA reads TGTGCCAGCAGCATTGCGGGAGCTACCATCGATGAGCAGTTCTTC. Its protein product is CASSIAGATIDEQFF.

The V gene is TRBV13, the J gene TRBJ2-1; TRBD2 is a possible D gene (6 bases). The CDR3 runs to 16 residues. The V end lost 5 bases, the J end lost 2 bases, and 16 bases lay between the germline ends. In germline, CDR1 is PRHDT, CDR2 FYEKMQ (reference sequence). CDR3 bases: TGTGCCAGCAGCGACAATTCGGGAGCGACCTACAATGAGCAGTTCTTC. It yields the protein CASSDNSGATYNEQFF.

The chain joins TRBV6-5 to TRBJ2-2; D is undetermined. The CDR3 is made up of 14 amino acids. The V end was cut by 4 bases, the J end by 1 base, with 7 bases between. Germline lookup yields CDR1 MNHEY and CDR2 SVGAGI. CDR3 nucleotide sequence: TGTGCCAGCAGTTCTACAGAGAACACCGGGGAGCTGTTTTTT. It codes for CASSSTENTGELFF.

CDR3 bases: TGTGCCAGCAGCTCGAGCGGGAGGTACGAGCAGTACTTC. It codes for CASSSSGRYEQYF. The J gene is TRBJ2-7, the V gene TRBV7-2, with 9 nucleotides matching TRBD2. The CDR3 length is 13 residues. Germline V gene data show CDR1 as SGHTA and CDR2 as FQGNSA. Unmatched junction bases numbered 2, after V lost 4 bases and J lost 4 bases.

This sequence joins TRBV6-5 and TRBJ1-2, with D possibly being TRBD1 (6 bases). The CDR3 is made up of 14 amino acids. Trimming took 6 bases from V and 1 from J, leaving 12 bases between them. CDR1 MNHEY and CDR2 SVGAGI come from the germline V gene. For the CDR3, the DNA is TGTGCCAGCAGATCGGGACAACTTAACTATGGCTACACCTTC. This sequence encodes CASRSGQLNYGYTF.

The chain couples TRBV6-5 to TRBJ1-2; 8 positions agree with TRBD1. The CDR3 runs 14 residues. Germline trimming cut 2 bases from V and 7 bases from J; bases unmatched to any gene: 6. CDR1 and CDR2 from the germline V gene are MNHEY and SVGAGI. The CDR3 region is CASSYPGQGGGYTF. In nucleotides, the CDR3 is TGTGCCAGCAGTTACCCAGGACAGGGTGGTGGCTACACCTTC.

The rearrangement uses TRBV9 and TRBJ1-4; 8 nucleotides align to TRBD1. This CDR3 has 17 amino acids. Trimming at V came to 0 bases and at J to 6 bases, leaving 10 bases not matched to a gene. CDR1 and CDR2 (germline): SGDLS, YYNGEE. In nucleotides, the CDR3 is TGTGCCAGCAGCGTAGGCCTTGGACAGGGACGAGATGAAAAACTGTTTTTT. This encodes CASSVGLGQGRDEKLFF.

The chain joins TRBV14 to TRBJ1-5, with a tentative D call TRBD1 (6 bases). Germline-derived CDR1 and CDR2 are SGHDN and FVKESK. This CDR3 has 18 residues. The V end lost 1 base, the J end lost 0 bases, and 16 bases lay between the germline ends. The CDR3 reads CASSQGGTWHYSNQPQHF. CDR3 DNA sequence: TGTGCCAGCAGCCAAGGTGGGACATGGCATTATAGCAATCAGCCCCAGCATTTT.

The V gene is TRBV6-5, the J gene TRBJ2-1, with TRBD2 as a possible D gene (6 bases). CDR3 length: 15 residues. Germline V gene data show CDR1 as MNHEY and CDR2 as SVGAGI. Deletions cut 6 bases from V and 0 bases from J, with 12 bases between. CDR3 DNA: TGTGCCAGCAGGTATCACGGGAGCTCCTACAATGAGCAGTTCTTC. Its protein is CASRYHGSSYNEQFF.

For the CDR3, the DNA is TGTGCCAGCAGCTCCCGGACTAGCGAGTACGAGCAGTACTTC. Translation: CASSSRTSEYEQYF. This chain uses TRBV7-9 with TRBJ2-7, with TRBD2 identical over 9 bases. Germline trimming cut 4 bases from V and 4 bases from J; bases unmatched to any gene: 5. This CDR3 spans 14 amino acids. Per the germline V gene, CDR1 is SEHNR and CDR2 is FQNEAQ (reference sequence). The full variable domain, completed using reference TRBV7-9 and TRBJ2-7, is DTGVSQNPRHKITKRGQNVTFRCDPISEHNRLYWYRQTLGQGPEFLTYFQNEAQLEKSRLLSDRFSAERPKGSFSTLEIQRTEQGDSAMYLCASSSRTSEYEQYFGPGTRLTVT.